These T cell receptor beta chains were read from a single sample in a study of beta chain features in type 1 diabetes. Data came from immunoSEQ multiplex PCR; TCRdb stores just in-frame clones and leaves some out. The profile shows 300,000 to 450,000 clones, about 10% of them singletons. Sequencing was carried out using central memory CD4+ T cells from blood. These receptors were collected from a man aged 30 to 39 with type 1 diabetes. The CDR3 runs from the conserved cysteine through the conserved F or W. Clone size appears in some rows only: once, few, many, or a class for an expanded clone.

>TRBV6-6|few
CASREDLAGGNEQYF
>TRBV9|-
CASSPRQGAYEQYF
>TRBV25-1|few
CASSEFDTQYF
>TRBV29-1|few
CSAVVGRVDHEQYF
>TRBV5-1|many
CASGLAGGGDNEQFF
>TRBV4-3|many
CASSRRGTGNEKLFF
>TRBV7-3|many
CASSPYLSNEQFF
>TRBV5-1|few
CASSLGVGTDTQYF
>TRBV30|few
CAWSRRQGDQPQHF
>TRBV4-2|-
CASSQPNPQGVYGYTF
>TRBV6-6|few
CASSYGDTESGELFF
>TRBV7-2|-
CASSLGPGYTGELFF
>TRBV7-9|many
CASSPTSGRAQFDEQFF
>TRBV29-1|few
CSVAYRGETQYF
>TRBV28|-
CASSPHGNEKLFF
>TRBV9|-
CASSSRGGQPHPEAFF
>TRBV7-9|few
CASSYFGETQYF
>TRBV9|few
CASSPTRGRDSPLHF
>TRBV29-1|-
CSVEDGGTGGKFF
>TRBV28|few
CASSSPGLVGQYF
>TRBV28|-
CASSLNWGIRNQPQHF
>TRBV7-3|few
CASSLVGGRQETQYF